The clone carrying this T cell receptor beta chain has only one observation. Sequencing was performed with immunoSEQ multiplex PCR; in TCRdb, only in-frame clones are kept and a portion is missing. The profile shows tens of thousands of clones, 78% of them singletons. The sample comes from a study of T cell responses to AZD1222 COVID-19 vaccine. Germline CDR1 reads SGHDT; CDR2 reads YYEEEE. The V gene end was trimmed by 4 bases and the J gene end by 5 bases; junction bases not matched to a gene: 4. The CDR3 is 14 residues long. The V and J genes are TRBV5-6 and TRBJ2-7; 12 bases are a match to TRBD1. Sequenced material: peripheral blood, taken on day 0 of AZD1222 vaccination. The sequence was collected from an adult in good health. In nucleotides, the CDR3 is TGTGCCAGCAGCCCGGGACAGGGGGCGCACGAGCAGTACTTC. This codes for CASSPGQGAHEQYF.